The sequence of this T cell receptor (beta chain) was determined in a study of T-cell reconstitution after alpha-beta-depleted transplantation in children. J was trimmed by 1 base and V by 6 bases; bases with no gene match: 5. Germline V gives CDR1 MGHRA, CDR2 YSYEKL. The CDR3 is 15 residues long. Construction of the TCRbeta library involved unique molecular identifiers. TCRdb ran MiXCR on the PCR reads and lists one entry per CDR3 protein. There are about 340,000 distinct CDR3 sequences in the sample; roughly 16% occur only once, and 35% to 50% lies in the top ten. The clonotype comes from a male patient under 10 years old who had a stem cell transplant for acute lymphoblastic leukemia, so the T cells may come from the graft donor. The V gene is TRBV4-1, the J gene TRBJ2-2, with 7 bases lining up with TRBD2. The source was PBMCs, mostly from graft donor cells, collected 360 days after TCRalphabeta/CD19-depleted stem cell transplant. The CDR3 coding sequence is TGCGCCAGCAGGTTGGGAGGGAGGAACACCGGGGAGCTGTTTTTT. This sequence encodes CASRLGGRNTGELFF.